Included here is one T cell receptor beta chain sequence, with context. Its target is unknown. The data were obtained in a study of naive and memory T cell subsets. Whole-study findings and limits: Over 95% of naive TCR sequences appeared only once after error correction, unlike memory subsets.

An equimolar mix of two oligonucleotides served as the beta constant-region primer for TRBC1 and TRBC2. Each CDR3 protein gets one entry after TCRdb re-called the UMI-ligation and nested PCR reads with MiXCR. The sample contains 140,000 to 150,000 distinct CDR3 sequences, more than 15% of which appear only once. Germline V lookup: CDR1 ENHRY, CDR2 SYGVKD. This CDR3 has 14 residues. Trimming took 7 bases from V and 6 from J; bases not matched to a gene: 8. The chain uses TRBV10-3 and TRBJ2-5, with TRBD2 identical over 10 bases. This sequence was found in a human donor in good health. Sequenced sample: naive CD4+ T cells from blood. This CDR3 reads CAITASGGAKTQYF. The CDR3 DNA reads TGTGCCATCACGGCTAGCGGGGGCGCGAAGACCCAGTACTTC.